The 14 T cell receptor beta chains below all came from one sample that was sequenced in a study of PD-1 blockade in classical Hodgkin lymphoma. Libraries were prepared by immunoSEQ multiplex PCR; TCRdb keeps only in-frame clonotypes and omits some of them. This table has about 63,000 clones, around 90% appearing once. After autologous stem cell transplantation all patients relapsed, and prior brentuximab vedotin exposure differed between cohorts. The sequenced sample was peripheral blood mononuclear cells (PBMCs), obtained before the second cycle of nivolumab. All receptors derive from a human donor with classical Hodgkin lymphoma.

This sequence joins TRBV4-2 and TRBJ2-3; D is perhaps TRBD1 or TRBD2 (5 bases each). Trimming took off 5 bases at V and 4 bases at J, with 16 bases between the two ends. Germline V gives CDR1 LGHNA, CDR2 YNFKEQ. The CDR3 is 15 residues long. The CDR3 bases are TGTGCCAGCAGCGAACTTACTAGAGGGGCAGATACGCAGTATTTT. Encoded protein: CASSELTRGADTQYF.

This chain connects TRBV5-1 to TRBJ2-2; 9 positions agree with TRBD2. The CDR3 contains 16 residues. The V gene's germline CDR1 is SGHRS and CDR2 YFSETQ. Unmatched junction bases numbered 7, after V lost 4 bases and J lost 3 bases. CDR3 nucleotide sequence: TGCGCCAGCAGCCCGGGACTAGCTTTTGACACCGGGGAGCTGTTTTTT. This translates into CASSPGLAFDTGELFF.

The chain couples TRBV5-1 to TRBJ1-4, with 8 bases that match TRBD1. Germline lookup yields CDR1 SGHRS and CDR2 YFSETQ. CDR3 length equals 15 residues. Losses at the gene ends were 2 bases for V and 8 bases for J; bases not matched to a gene: 8. Here the CDR3 reads CASSLDRGGREKLFF. The CDR3 DNA reads TGCGCCAGCAGCTTAGACAGGGGTGGTAGGGAAAAACTGTTTTTT. Combining the CDR3 with reference TRBV5-1 and TRBJ1-4 gives the whole variable domain KAGVTQTPRYLIKTRGQQVTLSCSPISGHRSVSWYQQTPGQGLQFLFEYFSETQRNKGNFPGRFSGRQFSNSRSEMNVSTLELGDSALYLCASSLDRGGREKLFFGSGTQLSVL.

This chain links TRBV5-1 with TRBJ2-1; D tentatively fits TRBD1 or TRBD2 (5 bases each). Per the germline V gene, CDR1 is SGHRS and CDR2 is YFSETQ. Trimming shortened V by 4 bases and J by 8 bases, and 16 bases separated the two germline ends. The length of the CDR3 is 14 residues. Here the CDR3 DNA reads TGCGCCAGCAGCCCGGGACGCCTGTACGATGAGCAGTTCTTC. It translates to CASSPGRLYDEQFF.

The chain couples TRBV30 to TRBJ2-2; TRBD2 matches 9 bases. Trimming removed 4 bases from V and 0 bases from J; junction bases left unmatched: 6. Germline loops: CDR1 GTSNPN, CDR2 SVGIG (reference sequence). This CDR3 is built from 16 residues. The CDR3 bases are TGTGCCTGGAAACCCTTAGCGGGGGCGAACACCGGGGAGCTGTTTTTT. Translating gives CAWKPLAGANTGELFF.

This chain uses TRBV9 with TRBJ2-1, with D perhaps being TRBD1 or TRBD2 (5 bases each). The CDR3 is made up of 13 amino acids. V shed 4 bases and J shed 6 bases, with 11 bases lying between them. Germline V lookup: CDR1 SGDLS, CDR2 YYNGEE. CDR3 in amino acids: CASSPPGLNEQFF. DNA of the CDR3: TGTGCCAGCAGCCCGCCGGGGCTCAATGAGCAGTTCTTC.

About this clone: Its ends do not fully match the called genes, so a read error is possible. Within the sample, other DNA sequences also encode this same CDR3. The chain has TRBV5-1 and TRBJ2-1; D may correspond to TRBD1 or TRBD2 (6 bases each). From germline, CDR1 is SGHRS and CDR2 YFSETQ. The CDR3 is 11 residues long. The CDR3 loop is CASIGGNEQFF. For the CDR3, the DNA is TGTGCCAGCATAGGGGGGAATGAGCAGTTCTTC.

This clone was counted once. The chain has TRBV9 and TRBJ1-5; D remains unclear. With 0 bases removed from V and 10 bases from J, the gap between germline ends came to 11 bases. Germline CDR1 reads SGDLS; CDR2 reads YYNGEE. The CDR3 consists of 13 residues. The DNA of the CDR3 is TGTGCCAGCAGCGTAGACCCTAATCTACCCCAGCATTTT. Protein product: CASSVDPNLPQHF.

The CDR3 sequence: CASSSRGISGNTIYF. The CDR3 DNA reads as TGCGCCAGCAGCTCCAGGGGGATCTCTGGAAACACCATATATTTT. The V and J genes are TRBV5-1 and TRBJ1-3, with 7 positions matching TRBD1. The CDR3 sequence is 15 residues long. Germline trimming cut 3 bases from V and 0 bases from J; bases unmatched to any gene: 3. Germline loops: CDR1 SGHRS, CDR2 YFSETQ.

This clone was picked up one time. The V call is TRBV5-5, the J call TRBJ1-1; D unclear. Germline V CDR1 and CDR2: SGHKS, YYEKEE (reference sequence). This CDR3 has 14 amino acids. Trimming took off 2 bases at V and 0 bases at J, with 8 bases between the two ends. CDR3 DNA: TGTGCCAGCAGCTTAGGGTCCATGAACACTGAAGCTTTCTTT. Protein sequence: CASSLGSMNTEAFF.

The gene calls are TRBV5-1 and TRBJ2-5; TRBD2 aligns across 11 bases. The CDR3 has 15 residues. Germline CDR1 and CDR2: SGHRS and YFSETQ. Trimming removed 3 bases from V and 3 bases from J; junction bases left unmatched: 4. CDR3 amino acids: CASSSLGLAEETQYF. CDR3 bases: TGCGCCAGCAGCTCCCTGGGACTAGCGGAAGAGACCCAGTACTTC.

CDR3 bases: TGTGCCAGCAATACTTGGGGGGAAGGATCCTACGAGCAGTACTTC. This encodes CASNTWGEGSYEQYF. This chain uses TRBV28 with TRBJ2-7; maybe TRBD2 (6 bases). The V end was cut by 7 bases, the J end by 1 base, with 17 bases between. Germline values: CDR1 MDHEN, CDR2 SYDVKM. The CDR3 length is 15 residues.

A remark on this clone: The sample has other DNA sequences that encode this CDR3 too. The rearrangement joins TRBV5-1 to TRBJ2-2; D gene ambiguous. Germline CDR1 and CDR2: SGHRS and YFSETQ. Trimming took off 0 bases at V and 5 bases at J, with 5 bases between the two ends. CDR3 length: 13 residues. CDR3 in DNA: TGCGCCAGCAGCTTGGATGGGACCGGGGAGCTGTTTTTT. It specifies CASSLDGTGELFF. Looking up the rest from reference TRBV5-1 and TRBJ2-2 gives the full variable domain: KAGVTQTPRYLIKTRGQQVTLSCSPISGHRSVSWYQQTPGQGLQFLFEYFSETQRNKGNFPGRFSGRQFSNSRSEMNVSTLELGDSALYLCASSLDGTGELFFGEGSRLTVL.

With respect to this clone: Other DNA sequences in the same sample also yield this CDR3. V gene TRBV5-1 combines with J gene TRBJ2-1; possible D gene TRBD1, 5 bases. Germline-derived CDR1 and CDR2 are SGHRS and YFSETQ. CDR3 length equals 14 residues. The germline V and J ends were trimmed by 0 bases and 3 bases, with 7 bases remaining between them. The CDR3 sequence is CASSLAGFYNEQFF. The CDR3, as DNA: TGCGCCAGCAGCTTGGCAGGGTTCTACAATGAGCAGTTCTTC.